Here is one TCR beta chain with its context. Its matching antigen is unknown. One junction end disagrees with the germline gene, perhaps due to a read error. This record belongs to a study of tumor and adjacent non-tumor tissue in lung cancer. RNA was extracted from bulk tissue without any cell sorting. The normal lung tissue was taken more than 3 cm from the tumor edge. Donors were chemotherapy-naive, newly diagnosed lung cancer surgical patients in China, August–November 2014. TCRbeta libraries were built with three rounds of nested PCR, modified from ARM-PCR. Using its own MiXCR run on the multiplex PCR reads, TCRdb lists one record per CDR3 protein. This table has more than 55,000 distinct CDR3 sequences, about 63% appearing once. Study observations and caveats: Higher tumor TCR diversity was associated with shorter survival.

This CDR3 is 14 amino acids long. Sequences were obtained from distant non-tumor lung tissue. The chain recombines TRBV12-3 or TRBV12-4 with TRBJ2-3, with D possibly TRBD1 on 5 matching bases. This clonotype was obtained from a man between 65 and 79 years old with non-small cell lung cancer. DNA for the CDR3: TGTGCCAGCAGTGGGGCAGGCCACACAGGTACGCAGTATTTT. This encodes CASSGAGHTGTQYF.